This TCR beta chain was identified in a study of blood T cell repertoires in COVID-19. At the level of the study: Collection of acute and convalescent COVID-19 samples took place in the United States, Italy and Spain. Sources were T cells, B-cell-depleted T cells, or PBMCs; the material itself was cDNA or gDNA.

This clone has just a few counts. In the authors' workflow: Scientists estimated how many nucleated cells there were by amplifying reference gene primers. Sequenced by immunoSEQ multiplex PCR; TCRdb stores in-frame clones only, minus some. Clone size and the V and J calls come from that table; the DNA yielded D and trimming. The repertoire holds about 120,000 clones, with 75% to 85% as singletons. CDR1 is SGHVS and CDR2 is FQNEAQ in the germline V gene. The CDR3 has 14 residues. The ends were cut back, 5 bases at V and 8 bases at J, with 15 bases in the middle. The sequence derives from a human donor in a cohort sampled during active COVID-19. V usage is TRBV7-8 and J usage is TRBJ1-4, with D perhaps TRBD1 (6 bases). The sample was peripheral blood. This CDR3 reads CASSLGVQGEKLFF. The CDR3 DNA is TGTGCCAGCAGCCTAGGGGTTCAGGGGGAAAAACTGTTTTTT.